This T cell receptor beta chain was sequenced in a study of CD8 T cells in ankylosing spondylitis (dated by TCRdb to the late 2010s). With respect to the entire study: To find TCR variants linked to disease, the study profiled T cell receptor beta repertoires in ankylosing spondylitis patients and healthy donors. Peripheral blood was sampled, and synovial fluid was additionally collected from ankylosing spondylitis patients. The whole study cohort included 108 healthy donors and around 25 ankylosing spondylitis patients.

The data were produced on an Illumina HiSeq 2500. TCR beta libraries were prepared by quantitative 5'-RACE with molecular barcodes. Per the original workflow: A new computational method, built on a probabilistic model of VDJ rearrangement, was used to identify disease-linked TCR variants. TCRdb ran its own pipeline on the public reads, namely fastp trimming at Q25 and MiXCR clone calling, and kept in-frame beta chains. Rows are combined by CDR3 protein, so each entry shows the most common genes and DNA. It is TCRdb's table, rather than the study itself, that gives the V and J calls and clone size. The sample table records roughly 220,000 distinct CDR3 sequences; 15% to 20% of these occur just once. Jointly, the top ten make up about two fifths of the sample. Paper-wide results and their limitations: Blood from ankylosing spondylitis patients appeared to be characterized by a TCR beta motif composed of roughly 8 highly homologous amino acid variants. The disease-linked clones had a CD8+ phenotype and were found at relatively low frequencies in peripheral blood. Some TCR beta motif variants had previously been reported in synovial fluid and blood of reactive arthritis patients, which suggested common disease-initiation mechanisms. According to the report, matched synovial fluid samples from ankylosing spondylitis patients were significantly enriched for the disease-linked clones.

Spanning cysteine to phenylalanine, the CDR3 consists of 16 amino acids. Only CDR3 DNA remains: 48 bases, in frame from the first base. Compared with germline, V lacks 1 base and J lacks 2 bases; bases without a gene match: 5. The germline V gene yields MGHRA for CDR1 and YSYEKL for CDR2. This clonotype showed up just a few times. The target of this receptor is not known. No base quality values were provided; no much bigger clone lies one nucleotide off. The clonotype originates from a male donor with ankylosing spondylitis. The source material was blood, either unsorted or a sorted T cell fraction (not recorded which). The chain couples TRBV4-1 to TRBJ2-1, with 7 central nucleotides matching TRBD2. This receptor carries the CDR3 CASSQVPGGPYNEQFF. The base sequence is TGCGCCAGCAGCCAAGTCCCGGGGGGACCCTACAATGAGCAGTTCTTC.